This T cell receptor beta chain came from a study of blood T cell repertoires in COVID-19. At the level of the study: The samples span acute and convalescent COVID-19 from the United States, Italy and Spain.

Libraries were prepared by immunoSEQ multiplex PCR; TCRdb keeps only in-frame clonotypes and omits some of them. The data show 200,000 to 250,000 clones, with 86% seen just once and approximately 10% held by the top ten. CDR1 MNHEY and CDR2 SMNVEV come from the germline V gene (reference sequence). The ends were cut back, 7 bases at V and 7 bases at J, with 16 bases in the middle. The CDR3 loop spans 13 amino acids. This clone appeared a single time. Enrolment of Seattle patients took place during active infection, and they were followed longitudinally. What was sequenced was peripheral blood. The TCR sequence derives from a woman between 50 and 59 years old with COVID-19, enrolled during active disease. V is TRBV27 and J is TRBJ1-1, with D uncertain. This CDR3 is CASTRTLTSEAFF. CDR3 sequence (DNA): TGTGCCAGCACCCGCACCCTCACGAGTGAAGCTTTCTTT.